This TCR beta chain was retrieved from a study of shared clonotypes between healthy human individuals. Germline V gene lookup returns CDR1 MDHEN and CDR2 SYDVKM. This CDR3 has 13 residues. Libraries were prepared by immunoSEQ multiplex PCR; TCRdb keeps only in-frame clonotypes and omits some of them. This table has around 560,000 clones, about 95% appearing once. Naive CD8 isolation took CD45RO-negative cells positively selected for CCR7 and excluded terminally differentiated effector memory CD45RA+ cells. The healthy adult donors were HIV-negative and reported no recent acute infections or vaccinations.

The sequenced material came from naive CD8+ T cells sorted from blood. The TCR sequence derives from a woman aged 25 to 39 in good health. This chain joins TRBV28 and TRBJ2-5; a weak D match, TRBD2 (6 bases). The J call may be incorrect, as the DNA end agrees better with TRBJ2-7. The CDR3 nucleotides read TGTGCCAGCAGCCCGGGACTTGAATACGAGCAGTACTTC. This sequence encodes CASSPGLEYEQYF.